This TCR beta chain was captured by sequencing in a study of cytomegalovirus exposure and HLA in healthy donors. Regarding the study as a whole: Later work associated 17,000 or so TCR beta sequences with HLA alleles at 0.05 false discovery rate. Donor immune exposure was known only as CMV serostatus. Sequence variants that were highly shared formed a cluster that was likely a sequencing artifact. A later analysis found that most CMV-associated TCR beta chains appeared HLA-restricted.

Trimming shortened V by 3 bases and J by 2 bases, and 7 bases separated the two germline ends. Germline V gene sequence: CDR1 KGHSH, CDR2 LQKENI. This CDR3 is 13 amino acids long. A multiplex PCR was run with 60 Vbeta primers and 13 Jbeta primers. Sequenced by immunoSEQ multiplex PCR; TCRdb stores in-frame clones only, minus some. The sample lists 110,000 or so clones, just over 75% occurring once. As regards this clone: Its antigen remains unidentified.

The sequence came from a man aged 40-49 years in good health and CMV-seropositive. This chain uses TRBV18 with TRBJ1-2, with D possibly being TRBD1 (6 bases). The sequenced sample was PBMCs. The chain's CDR3 is CASSPDRNYGYTF. The CDR3 nucleotides read TGTGCCAGCTCACCGGACAGAAACTATGGCTACACCTTC.